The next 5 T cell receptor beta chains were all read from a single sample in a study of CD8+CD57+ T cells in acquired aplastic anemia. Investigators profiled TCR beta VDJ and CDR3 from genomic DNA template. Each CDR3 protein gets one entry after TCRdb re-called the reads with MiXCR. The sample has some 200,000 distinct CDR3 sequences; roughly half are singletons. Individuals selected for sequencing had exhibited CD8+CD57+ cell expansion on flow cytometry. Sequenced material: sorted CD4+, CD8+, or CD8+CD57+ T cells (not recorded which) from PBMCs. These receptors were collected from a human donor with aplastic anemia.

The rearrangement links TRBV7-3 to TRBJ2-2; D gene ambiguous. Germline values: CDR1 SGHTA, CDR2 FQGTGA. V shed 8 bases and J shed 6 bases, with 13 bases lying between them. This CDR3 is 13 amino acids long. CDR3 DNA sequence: TGTGCCAGCGCCCCGGGCCGGCCCGGGGAGCTGTTTTTT. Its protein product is CASAPGRPGELFF.

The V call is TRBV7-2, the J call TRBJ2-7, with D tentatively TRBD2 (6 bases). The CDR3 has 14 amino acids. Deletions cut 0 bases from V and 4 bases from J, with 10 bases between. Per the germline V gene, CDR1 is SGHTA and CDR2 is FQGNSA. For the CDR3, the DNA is TGTGCCAGCAGCTTAGCCTCTAGCGTTTACGAGCAGTACTTC. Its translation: CASSLASSVYEQYF. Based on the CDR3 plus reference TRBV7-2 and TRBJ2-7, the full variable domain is GAGVSQSPSNKVTEKGKDVELRCDPISGHTALYWYRQSLGQGLEFLIYFQGNSAPDKSGLPSDRFSAERTGGSVSTLTIQRTQQEDSAVYLCASSLASSVYEQYFGPGTRLTVT.

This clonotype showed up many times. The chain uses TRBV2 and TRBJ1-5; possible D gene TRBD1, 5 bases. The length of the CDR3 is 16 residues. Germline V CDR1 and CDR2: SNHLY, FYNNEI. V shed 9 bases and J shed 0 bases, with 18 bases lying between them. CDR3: CASRHGGTISNQPQHF. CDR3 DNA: TGTGCCAGTCGCCACGGGGGTACCATTAGCAATCAGCCCCAGCATTTT. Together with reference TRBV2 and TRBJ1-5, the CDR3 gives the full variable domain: EPEVTQTPSHQVTQMGQEVILRCVPISNHLYFYWYRQILGQKVEFLVSFYNNEISEKSEIFDDQFSVERPDGSNFTLKIRSTKLEDSAMYFCASRHGGTISNQPQHFGDGTRLSIL.

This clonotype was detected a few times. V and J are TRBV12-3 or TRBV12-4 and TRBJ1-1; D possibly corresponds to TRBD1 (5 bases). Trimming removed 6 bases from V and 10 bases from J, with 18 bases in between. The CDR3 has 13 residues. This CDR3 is CASRSTGTGGAFF. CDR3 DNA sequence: TGTGCCAGCAGATCGACCGGGACTGGGGGAGCTTTCTTT.

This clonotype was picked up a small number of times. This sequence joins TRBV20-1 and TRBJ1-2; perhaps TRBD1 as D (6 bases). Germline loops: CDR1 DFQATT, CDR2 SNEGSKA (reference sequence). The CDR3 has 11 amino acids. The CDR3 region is CSAQGGYGYTF. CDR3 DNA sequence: TGCAGCGCTCAAGGGGGCTATGGCTACACCTTC.